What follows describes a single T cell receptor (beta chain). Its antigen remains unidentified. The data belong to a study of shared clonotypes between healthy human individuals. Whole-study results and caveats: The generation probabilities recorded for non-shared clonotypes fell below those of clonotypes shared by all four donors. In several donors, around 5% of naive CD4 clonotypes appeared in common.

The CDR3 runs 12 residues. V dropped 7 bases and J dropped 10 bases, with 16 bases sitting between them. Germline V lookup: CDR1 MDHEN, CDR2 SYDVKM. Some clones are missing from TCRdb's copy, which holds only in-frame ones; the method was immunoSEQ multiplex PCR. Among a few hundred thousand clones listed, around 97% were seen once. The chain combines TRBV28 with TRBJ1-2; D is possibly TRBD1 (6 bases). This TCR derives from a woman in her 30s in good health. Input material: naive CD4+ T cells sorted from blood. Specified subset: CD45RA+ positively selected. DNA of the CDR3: TGTGCCAGCACCAGGGGTGGACGGGACTACACCTTC. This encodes CASTRGGRDYTF.